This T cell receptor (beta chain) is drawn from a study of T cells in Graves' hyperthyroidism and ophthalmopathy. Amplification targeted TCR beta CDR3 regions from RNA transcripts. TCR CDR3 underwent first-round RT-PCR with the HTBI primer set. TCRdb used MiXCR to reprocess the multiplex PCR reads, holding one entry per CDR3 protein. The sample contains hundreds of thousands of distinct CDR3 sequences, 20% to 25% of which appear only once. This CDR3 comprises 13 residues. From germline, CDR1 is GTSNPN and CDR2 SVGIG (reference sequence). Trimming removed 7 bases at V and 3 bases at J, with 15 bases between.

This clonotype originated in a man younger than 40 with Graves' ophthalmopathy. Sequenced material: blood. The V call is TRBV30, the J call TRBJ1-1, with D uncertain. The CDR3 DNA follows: TGTGCCTCAACGGGCCCAGCGGACACTGAAGCTTTCTTT. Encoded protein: CASTGPADTEAFF.